This T cell receptor beta chain was recorded in a study of shared clonotypes between healthy human individuals (dated by TCRdb to the early 2020s). A note on the overall study: The cohort included three men and a couple of women between 18 and 49 years of age. Libraries were prepared and TCR repertoires were sequenced by different laboratories using diverse techniques, in order to increase sequencing depth and limit assay-specific biases. To estimate repertoire size and how much clonotype sharing occurs between individuals, the study deeply sequenced the blood TCR repertoires of several healthy adults. Between about 0.94 and 10 billion PBMCs per donor were obtained by leukapheresis. Per donor, three plates each were used for CD4 naive and CD4 memory, two for CD8 naive, and one for CD8 memory.

CDR1 SGHRS and CDR2 YFSETQ were looked up in the germline V gene. Counted from cysteine to phenylalanine, this CDR3 has 14 amino acids. This entry keeps only the CDR3 DNA: 42 bases, framed from base 1. The germline ends are 11 bases apart after V is trimmed by 4 bases and J by 1 base. Beyond this particular receptor, the publication reports: Sampling was limited to blood, and TCR repertoires in tissue likely differ from TCR repertoires in blood. Compared with non-shared clonotypes, clonotypes shared by all four sorted-subset donors had higher generation probabilities. Sharing across several donors was observed for approximately 5% of naive CD4, under 4% of naive CD8, 2% to 2.5% of memory CD4, and around 0.44% of memory CD8 clonotypes. Naive subsets generally had larger estimated clonotype richness than memory subsets. Even with the large sequencing depth, rarefaction of the sorted-subset datasets indicated that sequencing was incomplete. Because the study included a small number of donors, the genetic and exposure-history diversity represented was limited. Pairwise subsampling indicated that sequencing depth was expected to affect the degree of clonotype sharing among donors.

The donors were healthy, HIV-negative adults with no recently reported acute infections or vaccinations. All donors were Caucasian adults living in Nashville, Tennessee, USA. CD4+ T cells were enriched by magnetic negative selection, after which naive cells were positively selected on CD45RA and the negative fraction was taken as the memory subset. Blood was obtained by leukapheresis, after which PBMCs were separated by Ficoll-Histopaque density gradient centrifugation and cryopreserved in liquid nitrogen vapor phase. Analytical flow cytometry was used to check the purity and quantity of each magnetically sorted T cell population. Genomic DNA was isolated from every sorted fraction and measured by UV absorbance on a Nanodrop 2000c. A word on this clone: Its specific antigen is unknown. No base quality values were provided; no much bigger clone lies one nucleotide off.

Using the deep immunoSEQ assay, multiplex PCR amplified TCR CDR3 regions from genomic DNA. Genomic DNA extracted from each cell subset was distributed evenly over all wells of several immunoSEQ 96-well plates, and each plate served as one replicate. For sorted subsets, approximately 200 ng of genomic DNA, equivalent to roughly 33,000 T cell genomes, went into each replicate PCR. Purified libraries were quantified with a Qubit 3.0 fluorometer, sized on a Bioanalyzer 2100, and re-quantified with the KAPA Library Quantification kit. Every immunoSEQ 96-well plate was sequenced on a dedicated single-read 150-cycle Illumina NextSeq 550 flow cell. From the authors' description of their analysis: Because the immunoSEQ output held only junctional sequences and lacked quality scores, the filtering could not match the filtering applied to full-length reads. Sequences were annotated with PyIR, a Python wrapper for IgBLAST v1.9, and V/J genes and CDR3 were assigned using IMGT germline references. Reads were removed for weak V/J assignments (E-value above 1e-6), missing CDR3, stop codons, out-of-frame junctions, or ambiguous translated residues. V3J clonotypes were defined as sequences sharing an identical inferred V gene, J gene, and CDR3 amino acid sequence. To compute the percentage overlap between repertoires, the number of shared unique clonotypes was divided by the size of the smaller repertoire. Three approaches were used to assess repertoire richness: RTK rarefaction, the Chao1 estimator, and Recon v2.1 estimates of unobserved clonotypes. For all TCRbeta clonotypes obtained by the gDNA method from a handful of donors, generation probabilities were computed with OLGA. Not all clones reach the TCRdb copy of this immuneACCESS table, which keeps in-frame sequences only. Checked studies attribute under half of the gap to unresolved V genes and leave the rest unexplained. V and J calls and clone size are copied from that table; D and trimming were computed from the DNA. The table for this sample lists around 2.3 million clones; 90% to 97% of them were counted only once. Clones ranked in the top ten supply over 0.1% of the sample.

Recombination linked TRBV5-1 to TRBJ1-1, with the D gene uncertain. This clonotype was obtained from a man between 18 and 35 years old in good health. Sequences were obtained from naive CD4+ T cells sorted from blood. The sample's cell subset or site label, in plain terms: CD45RA+ positively selected. The DNA sequence reads TGCGCCAGCAGCCCACAGAGCGCGAACACTGAAGCTTTCTTT. This sequence encodes CASSPQSANTEAFF.